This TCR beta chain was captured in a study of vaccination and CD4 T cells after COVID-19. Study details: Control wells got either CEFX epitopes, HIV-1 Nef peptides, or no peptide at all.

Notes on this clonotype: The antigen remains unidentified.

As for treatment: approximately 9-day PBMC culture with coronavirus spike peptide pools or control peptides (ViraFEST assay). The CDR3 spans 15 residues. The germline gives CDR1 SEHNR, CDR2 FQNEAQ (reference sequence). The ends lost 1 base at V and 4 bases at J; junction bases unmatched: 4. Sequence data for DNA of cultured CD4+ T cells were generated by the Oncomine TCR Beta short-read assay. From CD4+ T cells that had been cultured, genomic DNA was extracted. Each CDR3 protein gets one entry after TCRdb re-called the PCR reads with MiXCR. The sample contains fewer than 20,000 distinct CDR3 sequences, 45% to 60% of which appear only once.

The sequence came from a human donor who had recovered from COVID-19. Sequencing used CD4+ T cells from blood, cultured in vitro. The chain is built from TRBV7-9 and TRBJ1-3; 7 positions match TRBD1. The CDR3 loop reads CASSLGGQRGNTIYF. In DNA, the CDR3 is TGTGCCAGCAGCTTAGGGGGACAGAGAGGAAACACCATATATTTT. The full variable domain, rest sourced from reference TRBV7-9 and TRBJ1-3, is DTGVSQNPRHKITKRGQNVTFRCDPISEHNRLYWYRQTLGQGPEFLTYFQNEAQLEKSRLLSDRFSAERPKGSFSTLEIQRTEQGDSAMYLCASSLGGQRGNTIYFGEGSWLTVV.